This T cell receptor (beta chain) came from a study of CD8 T cells in ankylosing spondylitis. V lost 4 bases and J lost 6, with 10 bases in between. The CDR3 totals 13 residues. Per the germline V gene, CDR1 is SGHTA and CDR2 is FQGNSA. In this sample, this clonotype turned up many times. Its target is unknown. Study outcomes and limitations: Significantly higher representation of disease-linked clones was reported for matched ankylosing spondylitis synovial fluid. Clones linked to the disease showed a CD8+ phenotype. They occurred at relatively low frequencies in peripheral blood. Made up of fewer than ten highly homologous variants, a TCR beta motif appeared characteristic of ankylosing spondylitis blood. Reactive arthritis synovial fluid and blood previously showed some of these motif variants.

In making TCR beta libraries, quantitative 5'-RACE with molecular barcodes was used. One entry per CDR3 protein, called by TCRdb with MiXCR from the 5' RACE reads. Of roughly 490,000 distinct CDR3 sequences detected, 5.3% appear once; the ten largest clones hold under 4.5%. The chain carries TRBV7-2 and TRBJ1-5, with D tentatively TRBD1 (5 bases). The sequence was obtained from a male donor with ankylosing spondylitis. Sequencing was performed on blood, either unsorted or a sorted T cell fraction (not recorded which). CDR3: CASSSIGGQPQHF. CDR3 in DNA: TGTGCCAGCAGCTCGATCGGGGGTCAGCCCCAGCATTTT.